This T cell receptor (beta chain) was captured in a study of T cells after yellow fever vaccination. Overall study context: Low-cell-number fractions underwent preparation using SMART-Seq v4 Ultra Low Input. Study outcomes and limitations: At 95% to 98% for CD4 and about 88% for CD8, most primary-vaccination clones showed up again after the booster. High-abundance clonotypes from the bulk population could contaminate FACS-sorted repertoires.

This clonotype has ten or more counts. Antigen unknown. They built TCR cDNA with 5'RACE template switching, a step that put in a universal primer site and UMIs. TCRdb reanalysed the 5' RACE reads using MiXCR and keeps one entry per CDR3 protein. The sample contains roughly 350,000 distinct CDR3 sequences, roughly 4.3% of which appear only once. Sequencing was performed on PBMCs, taken 5 days after the yellow fever booster vaccination. The origin of this receptor is a man between 18 and 29 years old who received the YFV17D yellow fever vaccine.

CDR3 DNA: TGTGCCAGCAGCACAACTAGCGGGGGGTCCTACGAGCAGTACTTC. As protein: CASSTTSGGSYEQYF. This chain uses TRBV7-2 with TRBJ2-7; 12 bases line up with TRBD2. There are 15 residues in the CDR3. Germline loops: CDR1 SGHTA, CDR2 FQGNSA. The J segment lost 1 base and the V segment lost 5 bases, leaving 3 bases of the junction unmatched.